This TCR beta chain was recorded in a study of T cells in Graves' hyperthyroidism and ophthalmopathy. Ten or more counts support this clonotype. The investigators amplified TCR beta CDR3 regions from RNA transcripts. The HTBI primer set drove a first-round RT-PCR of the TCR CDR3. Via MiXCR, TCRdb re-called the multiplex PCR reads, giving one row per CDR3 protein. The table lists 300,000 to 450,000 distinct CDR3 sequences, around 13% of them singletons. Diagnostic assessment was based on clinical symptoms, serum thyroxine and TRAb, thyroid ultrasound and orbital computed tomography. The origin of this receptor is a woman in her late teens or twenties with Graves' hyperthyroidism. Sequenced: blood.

The CDR3 DNA reads TGTGCCAGCAGTGAAGAACAGGGGGCGACTAATTCACCCCTCCACTTT. As protein: CASSEEQGATNSPLHF. The V call is TRBV2, the J call TRBJ1-6; TRBD1 matches at 9 bases. Germline V gene sequence: CDR1 SNHLY, CDR2 FYNNEI. This CDR3 is 16 amino acids long. Trimming cost V 1 base and J 6 bases; bases outside gene matches: 4.